This TCR beta chain was sequenced during a study of blood T cell repertoires in COVID-19. How the authors handled the data: For nucleated cells, counts were estimated from reference gene primer amplification. Sequenced by immunoSEQ multiplex PCR; TCRdb stores in-frame clones only, minus some. The V and J calls and clone size come from that table; D and trimming were worked out from the DNA. The profile shows approximately 220,000 clones, roughly four fifths of them singletons. Germline V gene lookup returns CDR1 MDHEN and CDR2 SYDVKM. Trimming removed 4 bases from V and 4 bases from J; junction bases left unmatched: 11. The CDR3 is 17 amino acids.

The chain joins TRBV28 to TRBJ2-3; 10 nucleotides line up with TRBD2. Material: PBMCs or T cells enriched from blood (not recorded which). This clonotype was sampled from a woman in her 50s who had been exposed to COVID-19. CDR3 sequence reads: CASSSPGSSGGPDTQYF. The CDR3 DNA is TGTGCCAGCAGTTCCCCAGGGTCTAGCGGGGGACCAGATACGCAGTATTTT.